The clone carrying this TCR beta chain was recorded only once. This entry belongs to a study of T cells in localized non-small cell lung cancer. The V and J ends lost 6 bases and 5 bases, in that order; junction bases with no gene match: 5. This CDR3 region has 14 residues. Germline CDR1 and CDR2: MNHEY and SVGAGI. Only in-frame clones appear in the TCRdb table, and some are missing; sequencing was by immunoSEQ multiplex PCR. Of roughly 35,000 clones listed, roughly 93% are singletons. This chain links TRBV6-5 with TRBJ1-4, with TRBD1 matching over 8 bases. This TCR was sampled from a female donor older than 55 with stage I lung adenocarcinoma. The sequencing here drew on peripheral blood, taken before any cancer treatment. This CDR3 is CASRRQGLNEKLFF. In DNA, the CDR3 is TGTGCCAGCAGGAGACAGGGGTTGAATGAAAAACTGTTTTTT.